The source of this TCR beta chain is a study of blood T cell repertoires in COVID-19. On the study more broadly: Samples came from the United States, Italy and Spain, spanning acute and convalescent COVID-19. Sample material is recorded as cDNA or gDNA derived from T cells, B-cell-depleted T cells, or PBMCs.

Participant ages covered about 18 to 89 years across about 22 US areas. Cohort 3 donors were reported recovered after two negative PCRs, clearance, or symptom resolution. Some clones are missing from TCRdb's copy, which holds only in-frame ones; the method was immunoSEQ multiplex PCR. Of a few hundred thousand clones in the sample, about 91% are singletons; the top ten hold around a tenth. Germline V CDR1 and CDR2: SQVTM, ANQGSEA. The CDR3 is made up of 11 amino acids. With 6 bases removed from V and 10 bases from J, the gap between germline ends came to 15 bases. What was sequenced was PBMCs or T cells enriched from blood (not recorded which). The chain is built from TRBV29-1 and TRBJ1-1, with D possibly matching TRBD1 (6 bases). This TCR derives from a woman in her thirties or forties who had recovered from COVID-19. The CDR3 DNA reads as TGCAGCGTACTACAGGGCGTCGGAGCTTTCTTT. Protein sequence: CSVLQGVGAFF. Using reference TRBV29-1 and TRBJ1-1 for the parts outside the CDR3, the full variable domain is SAVISQKPSRDICQRGTSLTIQCQVDSQVTMMFWYRQQPGQSLTLIATANQGSEATYESGFVIDKFPISRPNLTFSTLTVSNMSPEDSSIYLCSVLQGVGAFFGQGTRLTVV.